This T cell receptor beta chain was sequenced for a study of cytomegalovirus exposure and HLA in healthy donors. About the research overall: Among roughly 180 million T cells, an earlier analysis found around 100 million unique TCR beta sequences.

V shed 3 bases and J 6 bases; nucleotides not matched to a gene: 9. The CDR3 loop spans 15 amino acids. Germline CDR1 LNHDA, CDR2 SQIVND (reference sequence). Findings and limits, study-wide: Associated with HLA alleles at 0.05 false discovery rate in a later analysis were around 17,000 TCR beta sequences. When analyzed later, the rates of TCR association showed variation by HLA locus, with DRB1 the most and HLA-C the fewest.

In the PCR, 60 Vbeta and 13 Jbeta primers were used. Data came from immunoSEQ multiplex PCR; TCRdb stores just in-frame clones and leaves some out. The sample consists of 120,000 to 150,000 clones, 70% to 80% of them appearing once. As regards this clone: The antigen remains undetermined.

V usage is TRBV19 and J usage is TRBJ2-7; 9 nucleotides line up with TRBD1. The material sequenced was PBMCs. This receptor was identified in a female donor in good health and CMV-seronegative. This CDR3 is CASSMGTGKAREQYF. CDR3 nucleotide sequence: TGTGCCAGTAGTATGGGGACAGGGAAGGCCCGCGAGCAGTACTTC.